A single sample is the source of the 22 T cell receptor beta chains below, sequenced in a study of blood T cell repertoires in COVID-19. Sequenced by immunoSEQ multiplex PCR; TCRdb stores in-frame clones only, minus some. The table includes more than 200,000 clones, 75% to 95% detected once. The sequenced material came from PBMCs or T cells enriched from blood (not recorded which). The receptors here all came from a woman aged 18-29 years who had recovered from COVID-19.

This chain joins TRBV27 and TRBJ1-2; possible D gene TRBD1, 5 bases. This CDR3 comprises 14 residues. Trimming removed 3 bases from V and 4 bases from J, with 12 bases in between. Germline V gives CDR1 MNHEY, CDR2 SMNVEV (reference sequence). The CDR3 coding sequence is TGTGCCAGCAGTTTTACATCGGACACCTATGGCTACACCTTC. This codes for CASSFTSDTYGYTF.

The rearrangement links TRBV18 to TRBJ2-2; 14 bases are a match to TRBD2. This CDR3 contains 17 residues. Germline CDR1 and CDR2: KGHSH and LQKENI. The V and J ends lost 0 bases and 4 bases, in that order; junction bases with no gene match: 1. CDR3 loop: CASSPPGLAGVTGELFF. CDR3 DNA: TGTGCCAGCTCACCACCGGGACTAGCGGGAGTCACCGGGGAGCTGTTTTTT.

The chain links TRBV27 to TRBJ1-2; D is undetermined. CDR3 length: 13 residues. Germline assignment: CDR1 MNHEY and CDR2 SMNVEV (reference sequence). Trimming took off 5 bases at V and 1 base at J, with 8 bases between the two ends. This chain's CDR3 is CASSTTINYGYTF. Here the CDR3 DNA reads TGTGCCAGCAGTACTACTATTAACTATGGCTACACCTTC.

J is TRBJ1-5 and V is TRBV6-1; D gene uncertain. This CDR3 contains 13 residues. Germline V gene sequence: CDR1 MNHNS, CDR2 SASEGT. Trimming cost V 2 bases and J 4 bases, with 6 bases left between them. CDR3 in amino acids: CASSEQKNQPQHF. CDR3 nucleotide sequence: TGTGCCAGCAGTGAACAGAAAAATCAGCCCCAGCATTTT.

CDR3 coding DNA: TGTGCCAGCAGCCTCGGACCGGGACTTGCACTTTACGAGCAGTACTTC. Its translation: CASSLGPGLALYEQYF. The chain carries TRBV3-1 (or the pseudogene TRBV3-2) and TRBJ2-7, with D possibly being TRBD2 (6 bases). Trimming cost V 4 bases and J 4 bases, with 20 bases left between them. The CDR3 is made up of 16 amino acids. Per the germline V gene, CDR1 is LGHDT and CDR2 is YNNKEL (reference sequence).

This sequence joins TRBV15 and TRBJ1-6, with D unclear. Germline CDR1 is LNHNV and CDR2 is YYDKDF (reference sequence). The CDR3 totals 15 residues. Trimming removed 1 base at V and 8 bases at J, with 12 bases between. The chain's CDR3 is CATSRAARGYSPLHF. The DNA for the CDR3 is TGTGCCACCAGCAGAGCGGCAAGAGGTTATTCACCCCTCCACTTT.

CDR3 residues: CAGGSLSGANVLTF. The CDR3 DNA follows: TGTGCCGGAGGCAGCCTCTCTGGGGCCAACGTCCTGACTTTC. The rearrangement uses TRBV6-5 and TRBJ2-6, with D perhaps matching TRBD2 (5 bases). The length of the CDR3 is 14 residues. The germline gives CDR1 MNHEY, CDR2 SVGAGI. V was trimmed by 11 bases and J by 0 bases, leaving 11 bases between them.

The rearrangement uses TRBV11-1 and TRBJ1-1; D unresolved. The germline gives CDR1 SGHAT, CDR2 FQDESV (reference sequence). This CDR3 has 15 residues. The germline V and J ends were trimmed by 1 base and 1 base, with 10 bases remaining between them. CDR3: CASSLDGYGNTEAFF. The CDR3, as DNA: TGTGCCAGCAGCTTAGACGGGTATGGGAACACTGAAGCTTTCTTT.

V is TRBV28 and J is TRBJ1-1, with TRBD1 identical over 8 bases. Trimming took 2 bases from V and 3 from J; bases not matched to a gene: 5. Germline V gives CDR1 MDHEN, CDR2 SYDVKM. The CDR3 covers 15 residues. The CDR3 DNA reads TGTGCCAGCAGTTTAAGGACAGGGTGGCACACTGAAGCTTTCTTT. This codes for CASSLRTGWHTEAFF. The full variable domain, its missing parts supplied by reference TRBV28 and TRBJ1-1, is DVKVTQSSRYLVKRTGEKVFLECVQDMDHENMFWYRQDPGLGLRLIYFSYDVKMKEKGDIPEGYSVSREKKERFSLILESASTNQTSMYLCASSLRTGWHTEAFFGQGTRLTVV.

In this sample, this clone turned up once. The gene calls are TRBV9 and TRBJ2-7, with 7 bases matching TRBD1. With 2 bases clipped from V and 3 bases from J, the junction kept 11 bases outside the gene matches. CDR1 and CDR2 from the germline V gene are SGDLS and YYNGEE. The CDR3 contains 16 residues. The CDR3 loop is CASSVSEGALHYEQYF. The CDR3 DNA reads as TGTGCCAGCAGCGTTTCAGAGGGGGCTCTTCACTACGAGCAGTACTTC.

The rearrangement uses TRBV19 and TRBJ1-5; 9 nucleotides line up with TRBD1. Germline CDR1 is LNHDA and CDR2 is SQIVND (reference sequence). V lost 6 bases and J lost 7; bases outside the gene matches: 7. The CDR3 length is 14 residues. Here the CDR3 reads CASSPRQGGQPQHF. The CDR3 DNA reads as TGTGCCAGTAGCCCTAGACAGGGGGGACAGCCCCAGCATTTT.

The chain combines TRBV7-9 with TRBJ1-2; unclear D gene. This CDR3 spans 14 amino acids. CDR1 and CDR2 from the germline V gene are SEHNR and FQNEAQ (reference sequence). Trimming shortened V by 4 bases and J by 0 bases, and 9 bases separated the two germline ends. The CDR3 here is CASSSHGANYGYTF. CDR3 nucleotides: TGTGCCAGCAGCTCCCACGGGGCTAACTATGGCTACACCTTC.

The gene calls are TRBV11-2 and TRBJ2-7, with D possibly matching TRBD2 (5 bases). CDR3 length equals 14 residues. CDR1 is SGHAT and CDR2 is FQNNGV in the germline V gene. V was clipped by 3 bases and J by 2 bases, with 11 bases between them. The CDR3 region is CASSFGGLTYEQYF. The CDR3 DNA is TGTGCCAGCAGCTTTGGCGGACTTACCTACGAGCAGTACTTC.

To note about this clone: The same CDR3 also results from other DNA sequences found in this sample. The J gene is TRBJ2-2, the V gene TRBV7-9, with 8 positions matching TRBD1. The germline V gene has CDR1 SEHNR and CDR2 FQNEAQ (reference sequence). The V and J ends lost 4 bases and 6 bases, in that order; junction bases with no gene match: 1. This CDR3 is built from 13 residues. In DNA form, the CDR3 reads TGTGCCAGCAGCTCAGGGGGCTCCGGGGAGCTGTTTTTT. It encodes CASSSGGSGELFF. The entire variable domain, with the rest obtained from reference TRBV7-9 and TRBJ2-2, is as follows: DTGVSQNPRHKITKRGQNVTFRCDPISEHNRLYWYRQTLGQGPEFLTYFQNEAQLEKSRLLSDRFSAERPKGSFSTLEIQRTEQGDSAMYLCASSSGGSGELFFGEGSRLTVL.

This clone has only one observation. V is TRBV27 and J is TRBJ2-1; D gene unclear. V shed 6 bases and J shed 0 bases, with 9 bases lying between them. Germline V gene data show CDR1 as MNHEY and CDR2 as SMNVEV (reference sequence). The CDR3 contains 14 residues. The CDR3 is CASRQISSYNEQFF. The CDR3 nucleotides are TGTGCCAGCAGACAGATAAGCTCCTACAATGAGCAGTTCTTC.

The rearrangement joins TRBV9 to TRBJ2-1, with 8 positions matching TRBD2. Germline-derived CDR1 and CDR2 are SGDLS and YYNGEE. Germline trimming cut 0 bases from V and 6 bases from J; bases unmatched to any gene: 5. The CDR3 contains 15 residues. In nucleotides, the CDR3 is TGTGCCAGCAGCGTAGATAGGGCGGGGGGCAATGAGCAGTTCTTC. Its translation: CASSVDRAGGNEQFF.

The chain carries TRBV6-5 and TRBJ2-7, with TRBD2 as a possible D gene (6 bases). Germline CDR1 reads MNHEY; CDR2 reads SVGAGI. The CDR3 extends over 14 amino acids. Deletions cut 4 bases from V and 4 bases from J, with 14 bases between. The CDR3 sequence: CASSLGWGDYEQYF. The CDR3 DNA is TGTGCCAGCAGTTTGGGCTGGGGGGATTACGAGCAGTACTTC.

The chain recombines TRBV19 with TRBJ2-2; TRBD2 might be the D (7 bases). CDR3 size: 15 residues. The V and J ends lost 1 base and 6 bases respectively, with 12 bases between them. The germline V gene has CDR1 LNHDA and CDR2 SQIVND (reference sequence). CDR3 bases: TGTGCCAGTAGTATAGTTGGGGGGGCCGCCGGGGAGCTGTTTTTT. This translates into CASSIVGGAAGELFF.

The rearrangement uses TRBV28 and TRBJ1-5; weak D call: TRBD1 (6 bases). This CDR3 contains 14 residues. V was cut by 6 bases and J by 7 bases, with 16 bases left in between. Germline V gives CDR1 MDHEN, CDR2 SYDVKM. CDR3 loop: CASRKTGLWQPQHF. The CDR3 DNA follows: TGTGCCAGCAGAAAAACAGGGTTGTGGCAGCCCCAGCATTTT.

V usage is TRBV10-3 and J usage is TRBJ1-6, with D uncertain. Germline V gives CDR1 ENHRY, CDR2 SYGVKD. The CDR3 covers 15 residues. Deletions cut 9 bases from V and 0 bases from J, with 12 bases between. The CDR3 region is CAIRQDSSYNSPLHF. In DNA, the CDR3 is TGTGCCATTCGCCAGGATAGCTCCTATAATTCACCCCTCCACTTT.

CDR3 sequence (DNA): TGTGCCAGCAGGGACAGGGCCTATGGCTACACCTTC. As protein: CASRDRAYGYTF. The chain uses TRBV12-3 or TRBV12-4 and TRBJ1-2; 8 bases are shared with TRBD1. The ends lost 6 bases at V and 4 bases at J; junction bases unmatched: 1. This CDR3 has 12 residues.

For the CDR3, the DNA is TGCAGTGCCAGAAGGGGGGAGACCCAGTACTTC. Translated: CSARRGETQYF. V is TRBV20-1 and J is TRBJ2-5, with D possibly matching TRBD1 (6 bases). The CDR3 has 11 amino acids. V dropped 6 bases and J dropped 5 bases, with 10 bases sitting between them. Per germline, CDR1 DFQATT and CDR2 SNEGSKA (reference sequence).